What follows are 7 T cell receptor beta chains derived from one specimen sequenced in a study of glioma-infiltrating T cells after dendritic cell vaccination. Here immunoSEQ multiplex PCR was the method, and the copy in TCRdb shows in-frame clones only, minus some. The sample contains more than 95,000 clones, less than 90% of which appear only once. The sample's time point: after dendritic cell vaccination, including at tumor progression/relapse. The sequencing here drew on blood, taken after dendritic cell vaccination. The source is a human donor with glioblastoma.

The count of this clone is one. V gene TRBV28 combines with J gene TRBJ1-1; maybe TRBD1 (5 bases). Deletions cut 5 bases from V and 0 bases from J, with 7 bases between. CDR1 is MDHEN and CDR2 is SYDVKM in the germline V gene. The CDR3 is 13 residues long. The CDR3 protein is CASSDSMNTEAFF. CDR3 coding DNA: TGTGCCAGCAGTGACAGCATGAACACTGAAGCTTTCTTT.

The chain carries TRBV5-5 and TRBJ1-4, with D possibly TRBD1 on 5 matching bases. Germline V gene sequence: CDR1 SGHKS, CDR2 YYEKEE (reference sequence). Trimming left V 3 bases short and J 6 bases short, with 15 bases between. The CDR3 totals 15 residues. DNA for the CDR3: TGTGCCAGCAGCTCGATGGGGTCGGGGGATGAAAAACTGTTTTTT. The encoded protein is CASSSMGSGDEKLFF.

The gene calls are TRBV21-1 and TRBJ2-5; the listed D gene, TRBD2, was not tested against the DNA. TRBV21-1 is recorded as a pseudogene. This CDR3 spans 17 amino acids. This chain's CDR3 is CASSYNEAGRQQETQYF. The CDR3 DNA follows: TGTGCCAGCAGCTACAACGAGGCGGGGAGGCAGCAAGAGACCCAGTACTTC.

This clone was seen a handful of times. The chain couples TRBV5-8 to TRBJ1-2; 10 positions match TRBD1. The V gene end was trimmed by 0 bases and the J gene end by 5 bases; junction bases not matched to a gene: 1. Germline CDR1 SGHTS, CDR2 YDEGEE. The CDR3 covers 14 residues. The CDR3 coding sequence is TGTGCCAGCAGCTTGGGGACAGGGGGATATGGCTACACCTTC. Translating gives CASSLGTGGYGYTF.

The chain joins TRBV6-6 to TRBJ1-1; maybe TRBD1 (6 bases). Germline V lookup: CDR1 MNHNY, CDR2 SVGAGI (reference sequence). With 5 bases removed from V and 1 base from J, the gap between germline ends came to 11 bases. This CDR3 comprises 14 residues. CDR3 bases: TGTGCCAGCAGTGATATCAGGGGGAACACTGAAGCTTTCTTT. Protein sequence: CASSDIRGNTEAFF.

The chain combines TRBV30 with TRBJ1-2; tentative D call: TRBD1 (6 bases). CDR3 length: 14 residues. Germline-derived CDR1 and CDR2 are GTSNPN and SVGIG (reference sequence). Trimming took 5 bases from V and 8 from J, leaving 21 bases between them. As DNA, the CDR3 is TGTGCCTGGGGGAGGGACACGGACGTCTTGGGCTACACCTTC. Its protein product is CAWGRDTDVLGYTF. Looking up the rest from reference TRBV30 and TRBJ1-2 gives the full variable domain: SQTIHQWPATLVQPVGSPLSLECTVEGTSNPNLYWYRQAAGRGLQLLFYSVGIGQISSEVPQNLSASRPQDRQFILSSKKLLLSDSGFYLCAWGRDTDVLGYTFGSGTRLTVV.

The J gene is TRBJ1-4, the V gene TRBV7-9; 7 positions agree with TRBD1. The junction had 3 bases not matched to a gene; V was cut back by 1 base and J by 7 bases. The CDR3 sequence is 14 residues long. Looked up from germline, CDR1 is SEHNR and CDR2 is FQNEAQ (reference sequence). CDR3 sequence: CASSLEGGSEKLFF. The CDR3 nucleotides are TGTGCCAGCAGCTTAGAAGGGGGCTCTGAAAAACTGTTTTTT.